This T cell receptor (beta chain) is drawn from a study of T cells in Graves' hyperthyroidism and ophthalmopathy. CDR1 is DFQATT and CDR2 is SNEGSKA in the germline V gene (reference sequence). This CDR3 contains 16 residues. V lost 0 bases and J lost 7, with 19 bases in between. General study findings and limits: Peripheral blood also featured most of the thyroid clonotypes expanded above 0.001.

The study left out patients who had uncontrolled infection, other autoimmune disease, pregnancy or lactation. RNA transcripts yielded amplified TCR beta CDR3 regions. Initially, a first-round RT-PCR of the TCR CDR3 employed the HTBI primer set. TCRdb passed the multiplex PCR reads through MiXCR, listing each CDR3 protein once. This table has hundreds of thousands of distinct CDR3 sequences, more than 30% appearing once. A remark on this clonotype: Its matching antigen is unknown.

This sequence originates from a man aged 18 to 30 with Graves' hyperthyroidism. The genes are TRBV20-1 and TRBJ1-5, with D possibly matching TRBD1 (5 bases). Sample: blood. As DNA, the CDR3 is TGCAGTGCTAGAGATTCAGAAGGGGCGGAAGGACAGCCCCAGCATTTT. Its translation is CSARDSEGAEGQPQHF.